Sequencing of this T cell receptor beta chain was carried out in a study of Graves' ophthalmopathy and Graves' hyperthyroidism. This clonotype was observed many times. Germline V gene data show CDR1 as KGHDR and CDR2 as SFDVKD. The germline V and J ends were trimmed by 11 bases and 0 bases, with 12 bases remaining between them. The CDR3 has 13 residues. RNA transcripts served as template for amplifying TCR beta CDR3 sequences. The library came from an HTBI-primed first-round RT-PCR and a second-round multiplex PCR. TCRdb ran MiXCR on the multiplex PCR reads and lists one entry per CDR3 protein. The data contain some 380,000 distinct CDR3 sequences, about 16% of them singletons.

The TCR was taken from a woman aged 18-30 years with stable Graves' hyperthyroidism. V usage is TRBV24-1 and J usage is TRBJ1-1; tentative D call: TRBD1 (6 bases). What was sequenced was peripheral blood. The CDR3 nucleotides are TGTGCCATACAGGGCCCCCTGAACACTGAAGCTTTCTTT. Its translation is CAIQGPLNTEAFF.